This paragraph reports one T cell receptor (beta chain). Its antigen remains unidentified. Measured with immunoSEQ multiplex PCR; TCRdb has only the in-frame clones, and not every one. The table lists 65,000 to 100,000 clones, approximately 86% of them singletons. The record originates from a study of OX40 agonist ivuxolimab in advanced cancers. In the study overall: Ivuxolimab, which is an agonistic anti-OX40 (CD134) antibody, was administered to the patients.

Study-level results: The study did not work out the antigen specificity of the expanded peripheral T cells.

V shed 3 bases and J shed 3 bases, with 17 bases lying between them. The CDR3 covers 16 residues. The germline V gene encodes CDR1 MNHEY and CDR2 SMNVEV (reference sequence). This sequence originates from an adult with an advanced solid tumor such as melanoma, head and neck, liver or kidney cancer. The sequencing used CD4+ or CD8+ T cells sorted from blood, collected in a trial of the OX40 agonist ivuxolimab. The chain is built from TRBV27 and TRBJ2-5; a possible D gene is TRBD2 (7 bases). For the CDR3, the DNA is TGTGCCAGCAGTTTCCTGAAGGGGGGGCTGAAAGAGACCCAGTACTTC. Translating it yields CASSFLKGGLKETQYF.